A selection of T cell receptor beta chains follows, all from one sample in a study of blood T cell repertoires in COVID-19. This table comes from immunoSEQ multiplex PCR, and its TCRdb copy is limited to in-frame clones, with some not included. Of approximately 100,000 clones in the sample, around 80% were seen once. Material: peripheral blood. The receptors shown here come from a woman aged 55-69 years with acute or convalescent COVID-19. Each CDR3 is given with its conserved first and last residue. The D gene is left open where the match is weak. Clone size is given for some rows only: seen once, a few or many times, or a class if the clone is expanded.

cdr3_length: 15; clone_size: once; v_call: TRBV9; j_call: TRBJ1-6; d_call: TRBD1; cdr3_nt: TGTGCCAGCAGCGTACGACAGGGGAATAATTCACCCCTCCACTTT; cdr3_aa: CASSVRQGNNSPLHF
cdr3_length: 16; clone_size: NA; v_call: TRBV19; j_call: TRBJ2-5; d_call: TRBD1; cdr3_nt: TGTGCCAGTAGTAGAGGTGGGACAGGGGCTGGGGAGACCCAGTACTTC; cdr3_aa: CASSRGGTGAGETQYF
cdr3_length: 15; clone_size: NA; v_call: TRBV11-3; j_call: TRBJ2-1; d_call: TRBD2; cdr3_nt: TGTGCCAGCAGCCCAGGCGGGCGGGAGGGCCGTGAGCAGTTCTTC; cdr3_aa: CASSPGGREGREQFF
cdr3_length: 14; clone_size: NA; v_call: TRBV5-1; j_call: TRBJ1-1; d_call: NA; cdr3_nt: TGCGCCAGCACCACCGAGGGCGTGAGCACTGAAGCTTTCTTT; cdr3_aa: CASTTEGVSTEAFF
cdr3_length: 14; clone_size: NA; v_call: TRBV30; j_call: TRBJ1-1; d_call: TRBD1; cdr3_nt: TGTGCCTGGACCAAGAGGACAGGGGGAACTGAAGCTTTCTTT; cdr3_aa: CAWTKRTGGTEAFF
cdr3_length: 15; clone_size: NA; v_call: TRBV27; j_call: TRBJ2-7; d_call: TRBD1; cdr3_nt: TGTGCCAGCAGTTTAGTTTGGCAGGGGGCTTACGAGCAGTACTTC; cdr3_aa: CASSLVWQGAYEQYF
cdr3_length: 15; clone_size: few; v_call: TRBV3-1/TRBV3-2; j_call: TRBJ1-3; d_call: NA; cdr3_nt: TGTGCCAGCAGTCCTTACAGCTCAGCTGGAAACACCATATATTTT; cdr3_aa: CASSPYSSAGNTIYF
cdr3_length: 14; clone_size: few; v_call: TRBV25-1; j_call: TRBJ2-5; d_call: NA; cdr3_nt: TGTGCCAGCAGTGAACCCGGGTTTGGGGAGACCCAGTACTTC; cdr3_aa: CASSEPGFGETQYF
cdr3_length: 15; clone_size: NA; v_call: TRBV9; j_call: TRBJ2-3; d_call: TRBD2; cdr3_nt: TGTGCCAGCAGTATAAGGCGGGAGGGCACAGATACGCAGTATTTT; cdr3_aa: CASSIRREGTDTQYF
cdr3_length: 15; clone_size: NA; v_call: TRBV27; j_call: TRBJ1-2; d_call: NA; cdr3_nt: TGTGCCAGCAGTATTTCCAAGGGGGCTAACTATGGCTACACCTTC; cdr3_aa: CASSISKGANYGYTF
cdr3_length: 13; clone_size: NA; v_call: TRBV30; j_call: TRBJ1-1; d_call: TRBD1; cdr3_nt: TGTGCCTACAACAGGGGCAGTAACACTGAAGCTTTCTTT; cdr3_aa: CAYNRGSNTEAFF
cdr3_length: 16; clone_size: NA; v_call: TRBV27; j_call: TRBJ1-5; d_call: NA; cdr3_nt: TGTGCCAGCACCCTCGAGGAGGTGAGAGGCAATCAGCCCCAGCATTTT; cdr3_aa: CASTLEEVRGNQPQHF
cdr3_length: 13; clone_size: NA; v_call: TRBV5-4; j_call: TRBJ2-1; d_call: NA; cdr3_nt: TGTGCCAGCAGCCTAATAACAGGGACTGAGCAGTTCTTC; cdr3_aa: CASSLITGTEQFF
cdr3_length: 15; clone_size: NA; v_call: TRBV11-2; j_call: TRBJ2-1; d_call: NA; cdr3_nt: TGTGCCAGCAGCTTAGTTGGCGGGGCTTACAATGAGCAGTTCTTC; cdr3_aa: CASSLVGGAYNEQFF
cdr3_length: 13; clone_size: NA; v_call: TRBV7-2; j_call: TRBJ2-7; d_call: NA; cdr3_nt: TGTGCCAGCCGACAGAGCCTCTCCTACGAGCAGTACTTC; cdr3_aa: CASRQSLSYEQYF
cdr3_length: 17; clone_size: NA; v_call: TRBV28; j_call: TRBJ2-7; d_call: TRBD2; cdr3_nt: TGTGCCAGCAGTCTCCCCGGACTAGCGGCGAGCTCCTACGAGCAGTACTTC; cdr3_aa: CASSLPGLAASSYEQYF
cdr3_length: 17; clone_size: NA; v_call: TRBV19; j_call: TRBJ2-2; d_call: TRBD1; cdr3_nt: TGTGCCAGTAGTATAAAATACAGGGGCGATAGCACCGGGGAGCTGTTTTTT; cdr3_aa: CASSIKYRGDSTGELFF
cdr3_length: 14; clone_size: few; v_call: TRBV19; j_call: TRBJ1-5; d_call: TRBD1; cdr3_nt: TGTGCCAGTAGTCCGAGGACAGGGTATCAGCCCCAGCATTTT; cdr3_aa: CASSPRTGYQPQHF
cdr3_length: 12; clone_size: few; v_call: TRBV18; j_call: TRBJ1-2; d_call: NA; cdr3_nt: TGTGCCAGCTCATCCCAGGGAGGTGGCTACACCTTC; cdr3_aa: CASSSQGGGYTF
cdr3_length: 14; clone_size: NA; v_call: TRBV5-4; j_call: TRBJ2-3; d_call: NA; cdr3_nt: TGTGCCAGCAGCTTCGGGGCAGGGGGGGATACGCAGTATTTT; cdr3_aa: CASSFGAGGDTQYF
cdr3_length: 15; clone_size: NA; v_call: TRBV21-1; j_call: TRBJ1-1; d_call: NA; cdr3_nt: TGTGCCAGCAGCAGCCGGACAGACATGAACACTGAAGCTTTCTTT; cdr3_aa: CASSSRTDMNTEAFF
cdr3_length: 15; clone_size: NA; v_call: TRBV10-3; j_call: TRBJ2-1; d_call: TRBD2; cdr3_nt: TGTGCCATCAGTGCAACTAGCGGGGGATACAATGAGCAGTTCTTC; cdr3_aa: CAISATSGGYNEQFF
cdr3_length: 15; clone_size: once; v_call: TRBV7-6; j_call: TRBJ2-1; d_call: NA; cdr3_nt: TGTGCCAGCAGCCCGGGAGCAACCCGGCAGGTCGGGCAGTTCTTC; cdr3_aa: CASSPGATRQVGQFF
cdr3_length: 14; clone_size: NA; v_call: TRBV28; j_call: TRBJ2-7; d_call: TRBD1; cdr3_nt: TGTGCCAGCAGTCCTCGGGACAGGGCCCCCGAGCAGTACTTC; cdr3_aa: CASSPRDRAPEQYF
cdr3_length: 15; clone_size: NA; v_call: TRBV7-9; j_call: TRBJ2-1; d_call: TRBD2; cdr3_nt: TGTGCCAGCAGCCCACTAGCGGACACTTACAATGAGCAGTTCTTC; cdr3_aa: CASSPLADTYNEQFF
cdr3_length: 13; clone_size: NA; v_call: TRBV12-3/TRBV12-4; j_call: TRBJ2-2; d_call: NA; cdr3_nt: TGTGCCAGCAGTCCCCTGTTCGCCGGGGAGCTGTTTTTT; cdr3_aa: CASSPLFAGELFF
cdr3_length: 15; clone_size: NA; v_call: TRBV5-1; j_call: TRBJ2-1; d_call: TRBD1; cdr3_nt: TGCGCCAGCAGCCCCGATTGGACAGGGTTGAATGAGCAGTTCTTC; cdr3_aa: CASSPDWTGLNEQFF
cdr3_length: 12; clone_size: few; v_call: TRBV29-1; j_call: TRBJ1-2; d_call: TRBD1; cdr3_nt: TGCAGCGTGGGACAGGGACTATATGGCTACACCTTC; cdr3_aa: CSVGQGLYGYTF
cdr3_length: 14; clone_size: many; v_call: TRBV30; j_call: TRBJ2-2; d_call: NA; cdr3_nt: TGTGCCTGGAGTGTACTGGGCCACACCGGGGAGCTGTTTTTT; cdr3_aa: CAWSVLGHTGELFF
cdr3_length: 14; clone_size: NA; v_call: TRBV5-1; j_call: TRBJ1-2; d_call: NA; cdr3_nt: TGCGCCAGCAGCTTGGACCGTAAGAGCTATGGCTACACCTTC; cdr3_aa: CASSLDRKSYGYTF
cdr3_length: 13; clone_size: NA; v_call: TRBV2; j_call: TRBJ1-1; d_call: NA; cdr3_nt: TGTGCCAGCAGTGAACTTCGGTACACTGAAGCTTTCTTT; cdr3_aa: CASSELRYTEAFF
cdr3_length: 13; clone_size: NA; v_call: TRBV5-1; j_call: TRBJ1-4; d_call: NA; cdr3_nt: TGCGCCAGCAGCCGGGACTTCGAAGAAAAACTGTTTTTT; cdr3_aa: CASSRDFEEKLFF
cdr3_length: 16; clone_size: NA; v_call: TRBV6-1; j_call: TRBJ1-1; d_call: NA; cdr3_nt: TGTGCCAGCAGTGCATTGGGGACTGTTATGAACACTGAAGCTTTCTTT; cdr3_aa: CASSALGTVMNTEAFF
cdr3_length: 16; clone_size: NA; v_call: TRBV6-1; j_call: TRBJ2-2; d_call: TRBD2; cdr3_nt: TGTGCCAGCAGTGAAGTGGGCGGGAGTAGGTCCGGGGAGCTGTTTTTT; cdr3_aa: CASSEVGGSRSGELFF
cdr3_length: 14; clone_size: NA; v_call: TRBV30; j_call: TRBJ1-6; d_call: TRBD1; cdr3_nt: TGTGCCTGGCAGACAGGGGGCCAAGGCTCACCCCTCCACTTT; cdr3_aa: CAWQTGGQGSPLHF
cdr3_length: 14; clone_size: NA; v_call: TRBV5-1; j_call: TRBJ2-7; d_call: NA; cdr3_nt: TGCGCCAGCAACGCAGGTCCAGGATCCTACGAGCAGTACTTC; cdr3_aa: CASNAGPGSYEQYF
cdr3_length: 15; clone_size: once; v_call: TRBV7-9; j_call: TRBJ1-2; d_call: TRBD1; cdr3_nt: TGTGCCAGCAGCCCCGGGGGACAGGCTAACTATGGCTACACCTTC; cdr3_aa: CASSPGGQANYGYTF
cdr3_length: 15; clone_size: NA; v_call: TRBV7-3; j_call: TRBJ2-3; d_call: TRBD2; cdr3_nt: TGTGCCAGCAGCTTTGGCGGGACTAGCGGGGATACGCAGTATTTT; cdr3_aa: CASSFGGTSGDTQYF
cdr3_length: 14; clone_size: few; v_call: TRBV9; j_call: TRBJ2-3; d_call: NA; cdr3_nt: TGTGCCAGCAACACAGGCTGGGGAACAGATACGCAGTATTTT; cdr3_aa: CASNTGWGTDTQYF
cdr3_length: 17; clone_size: NA; v_call: TRBV5-1; j_call: TRBJ1-6; d_call: TRBD1; cdr3_nt: TGCGCCAGCAGCTCCTTCAGACAGGGGGCGAATAATTCACCCCTCCACTTT; cdr3_aa: CASSSFRQGANNSPLHF
cdr3_length: 17; clone_size: NA; v_call: TRBV27; j_call: TRBJ2-2; d_call: NA; cdr3_nt: TGTGCCAGCAGTTTTTCCCCGACTAGGCTTGTTACCGGGGAGCTGTTTTTT; cdr3_aa: CASSFSPTRLVTGELFF
cdr3_length: 17; clone_size: NA; v_call: TRBV7-2; j_call: TRBJ2-3; d_call: TRBD2; cdr3_nt: TGTGCCAGCAGAGGGACTAGCGGGGGGGCCATTGCTGATACGCAGTATTTT; cdr3_aa: CASRGTSGGAIADTQYF
cdr3_length: 13; clone_size: NA; v_call: TRBV30; j_call: TRBJ1-1; d_call: NA; cdr3_nt: TGTGCCTGGAGTATAGCCTGGAACACTGAAGCTTTCTTT; cdr3_aa: CAWSIAWNTEAFF
cdr3_length: 13; clone_size: NA; v_call: TRBV5-8; j_call: TRBJ2-1; d_call: TRBD2; cdr3_nt: TGTGCCAGCAGCCGGGACTACCCAGAGGGCCAGTTCTTC; cdr3_aa: CASSRDYPEGQFF
cdr3_length: 11; clone_size: NA; v_call: TRBV2; j_call: TRBJ1-2; d_call: NA; cdr3_nt: TGTGCCAGCACCAGGGAAGGTTTCTACACCTTC; cdr3_aa: CASTREGFYTF
cdr3_length: 14; clone_size: once; v_call: TRBV9; j_call: TRBJ1-2; d_call: TRBD1; cdr3_nt: TGTGCCAGCAGCGTACCGGGACAGACCCTTGGCTACACCTTC; cdr3_aa: CASSVPGQTLGYTF
cdr3_length: 15; clone_size: NA; v_call: TRBV18; j_call: TRBJ2-3; d_call: NA; cdr3_nt: TGTGCCAGCTCACCACCATGGGAGGGCACAGATACGCAGTATTTT; cdr3_aa: CASSPPWEGTDTQYF